Listed below are T cell receptor beta chains from one sample, sequenced in a study of OX40 agonist ivuxolimab in advanced cancers. The protocol was immunoSEQ multiplex PCR, while the TCRdb copy is restricted to in-frame clones and leaves out a portion. This table has 34,000 or so clones, roughly 81% appearing once. Specimen: CD4+ or CD8+ T cells sorted from blood, collected in a trial of the OX40 agonist ivuxolimab. Source of these receptors: an adult with an advanced solid tumor such as melanoma, head and neck, liver or kidney cancer. CDR3s include the opening cysteine and the closing phenylalanine or tryptophan. Each record gives: V gene, clone size, D gene, J gene, CDR3 protein, CDR3 DNA. D genes are given only for firm matches. Size is omitted from some rows. Given values are once, few, many or a class for expanded clones.

TRBV11-2	-	TRBD1	TRBJ2-5	CASSLKTQGVSYQETQYF	TGTGCCAGCAGCTTAAAAACACAGGGGGTCTCGTACCAAGAGACCCAGTACTTC
TRBV23-1	-	-	TRBJ2-5	CASSEETQYF	TGCGCCAGCAGCGAAGAGACCCAGTACTTC
TRBV27	-	TRBD1	TRBJ1-5	CASSSQGRSNQPQHF	TGTGCCAGCAGTTCACAGGGGAGGAGCAATCAGCCCCAGCATTTT
TRBV21-1	-	-	TRBJ2-3	CASSKADRAQLDTQYF	TGTGCCAGCAGCAAAGCCGACAGGGCCCAGTTGGATACGCAGTATTTT
TRBV6-1	-	-	TRBJ2-7	CASSEAQTLGYEQYF	TGTGCCAGCAGTGAAGCTCAAACCCTAGGGTACGAGCAGTACTTC
TRBV10-1	-	-	TRBJ2-5	CASSETVQETQYF	TGCGCCAGCAGTGAGACGGTGCAAGAGACCCAGTACTTC
TRBV7-9	-	-	TRBJ1-4	CASSTQISGVRSEKLFF	TGTGCCAGCAGCACACAAATTAGCGGTGTGCGGAGTGAAAAACTGTTTTTT
TRBV11-3	-	TRBD2	TRBJ2-5	CASSLDRVAGGLWETQYF	TGTGCCAGCAGCTTAGATCGAGTGGCGGGGGGGCTGTGGGAGACCCAGTACTTC
TRBV27	once	-	TRBJ2-6	CASSLYHDSSGANVLTF	TGTGCCAGCAGTTTATACCACGACAGCTCTGGGGCCAACGTCCTGACTTTC
TRBV6-6	-	TRBD1	TRBJ1-2	CASSSGTADYGYTF	TGTGCCAGCTCATCCGGGACAGCCGACTATGGCTACACCTTC
TRBV4-1	few	TRBD1	TRBJ1-5	CASSQGTGLTSGRNQPQHF	TGCGCCAGCAGCCAGGGGACAGGGCTGACTTCAGGTCGCAATCAGCCCCAGCATTTT
TRBV10-3	-	-	TRBJ2-7	CATRVDRRSYEQYF	TGTGCCACCAGAGTCGACAGACGCTCCTACGAGCAGTACTTC
TRBV30	few	-	TRBJ1-2	CAWSGGSVGYTF	TGTGCCTGGAGTGGGGGGTCGGTTGGCTACACCTTC
TRBV28	-	-	TRBJ1-4	CASSLNWGATNEKLFF	TGTGCCAGCAGTTTAAATTGGGGAGCAACTAATGAAAAACTGTTTTTT
TRBV2	-	-	TRBJ1-1	CASSEVQDTEAFF	TGTGCCAGCAGTGAAGTCCAGGACACTGAAGCTTTCTTT
TRBV28	few	-	TRBJ1-2	CASSSPSDRSLGYTF	TGTGCCAGCAGTTCACCCTCAGACAGGAGTCTTGGCTACACCTTC
TRBV28	once	-	TRBJ2-1	CASSRKRIPLAWVQFF	TGTGCCAGCAGCCGCAAACGAATACCCCTAGCTTGGGTGCAGTTCTTC
TRBV2	once	-	TRBJ2-2	CATRNTGELFF	TGTGCCACCAGGAACACCGGGGAGCTGTTTTTT
TRBV2	few	-	TRBJ1-4	CASSEWEANEKLFF	TGTGCCAGCAGTGAATGGGAGGCTAATGAAAAACTGTTTTTT
TRBV7-6	-	-	TRBJ2-5	CASSLRGLETQYF	TGTGCCAGCAGCTTAAGGGGCCTGGAGACCCAGTACTTC
TRBV7-9	-	-	TRBJ1-2	CASSLDGQRGYGYTF	TGTGCCAGCAGCTTAGACGGACAGAGAGGGTATGGCTACACCTTC
TRBV30	-	-	TRBJ1-2	CAWRWSYGYTF	TGTGCCTGGAGGTGGAGCTATGGCTACACCTTC
TRBV6-6	-	-	TRBJ2-2	CASAYGGTNTGELFF	TGTGCCAGCGCGTACGGGGGCACGAACACCGGGGAGCTGTTTTTT
TRBV2	few	-	TRBJ1-5	CASSEARGNQPQHF	TGTGCCAGCAGTGAAGCGCGGGGAAATCAGCCCCAGCATTTT
TRBV15	-	-	TRBJ2-7	CATSRDLGTWNKEEYF	TGTGCCACCAGCAGAGATTTGGGGACATGGAATAAGGAGGAGTACTTC
TRBV6-1	-	-	TRBJ1-5	CASSDGRRFQGQPQHF	TGTGCCAGCAGTGATGGCCGTCGGTTTCAGGGTCAGCCCCAGCATTTT
TRBV29-1	-	TRBD1	TRBJ1-2	CSVVRQGEGGYTF	TGCAGCGTTGTGCGACAGGGAGAAGGAGGCTACACCTTC
TRBV28	-	-	TRBJ1-1	CASSLYGGQNTEAFF	TGTGCCAGCAGTTTATACGGGGGACAGAACACTGAAGCTTTCTTT
TRBV2	few	-	TRBJ1-2	CASRGTPANYGYTF	TGTGCCAGCAGGGGGACACCCGCTAACTATGGCTACACCTTC
TRBV7-7	-	TRBD2	TRBJ2-6	CASSPGLAHSSGANVLTF	TGTGCTAGCAGCCCAGGACTAGCGCACAGCTCTGGGGCCAACGTCCTGACTTTC
TRBV11-1	-	-	TRBJ2-7	CASSLGAIQGQEYEQYF	TGTGCCAGCAGCTTAGGCGCTATCCAGGGCCAGGAGTACGAGCAGTACTTC
TRBV9	-	TRBD2	TRBJ2-7	CASSPLAGPAYEQYF	TGTGCCAGCAGCCCCCTAGCGGGCCCGGCCTACGAGCAGTACTTC
TRBV15	-	-	TRBJ1-1	CATSRDKRGGRGEAFF	TGTGCCACCAGCAGAGATAAAAGGGGGGGCCGTGGCGAAGCTTTCTTT
TRBV7-2	-	-	TRBJ2-1	CASSLAQGEGQPEQFF	TGTGCCAGCAGCTTAGCGCAGGGGGAGGGCCAACCCGAGCAGTTCTTC
TRBV6-1	-	TRBD1	TRBJ1-2	CASNPDRAHGYTF	TGTGCCAGCAACCCGGACAGGGCTCATGGCTACACCTTC
TRBV6-6	-	TRBD2	TRBJ2-1	CASSDGTSGRNEQFF	TGTGCCAGCAGTGACGGGACTAGCGGCCGGAATGAGCAGTTCTTC
TRBV5-1	-	TRBD1	TRBJ1-5	CASSLEGGSNQPQHF	TGCGCCAGCAGCTTGGAAGGGGGCTCAAATCAGCCCCAGCATTTT
TRBV30	-	-	TRBJ1-5	CAWSVGVYQPQHF	TGTGCCTGGAGTGTAGGGGTATATCAGCCCCAGCATTTT
TRBV23-1	-	-	TRBJ2-3	CASSQSLPGDIETDTQYF	TGCGCCAGCAGTCAATCGTTGCCAGGGGATATAGAGACAGATACGCAGTATTTT
TRBV11-2	-	-	TRBJ2-3	CASSLGGASTDTQYF	TGTGCCAGCAGCTTAGGGGGCGCCAGCACAGATACGCAGTATTTT
TRBV30	-	TRBD2	TRBJ2-4	CAWSPGAGGNIQYF	TGTGCCTGGAGTCCAGGGGCGGGGGGAAACATTCAGTACTTC
TRBV6-5	-	TRBD1	TRBJ1-2	CASSYGAGGQGYTF	TGTGCCAGCAGTTACGGGGCAGGGGGTCAGGGCTACACCTTC
TRBV10-3	-	TRBD2	TRBJ2-5	CAISPRGGRWETQYF	TGTGCCATCAGTCCCCGGGGGGGCCGATGGGAGACCCAGTACTTC
TRBV11-2	-	-	TRBJ1-2	CASSLQGNHGYTF	TGTGCCAGCAGCTTACAGGGAAACCATGGCTACACCTTC
TRBV2	-	-	TRBJ2-7	CASREGVRPYEQYF	TGTGCCAGCAGGGAGGGGGTCCGCCCCTACGAGCAGTACTTC
TRBV30	-	-	TRBJ2-1	CAWSPGGEQFF	TGTGCCTGGAGTCCCGGGGGTGAGCAGTTCTTC
TRBV10-3	-	TRBD1	TRBJ2-7	CAISPNRGLVEQYF	TGTGCCATTTCCCCGAACAGGGGGCTCGTCGAGCAGTACTTC
TRBV2	-	-	TRBJ2-5	CASSEQGQETQYF	TGTGCCAGCAGTGAACAGGGGCAAGAGACCCAGTACTTC
TRBV6-5	-	-	TRBJ1-5	CASSPYQPQHF	TGTGCCAGCAGCCCTTACCAGCCCCAGCATTTT
TRBV4-2	-	-	TRBJ2-1	CASSQDFRADEQFF	TGTGCCAGCAGCCAAGATTTTCGGGCGGATGAGCAGTTCTTC
TRBV6-6	once	-	TRBJ1-2	CASSYSNSQTRGGYTF	TGTGCCAGCAGTTACTCTAATAGCCAAACGCGGGGTGGCTACACCTTC
TRBV9	-	TRBD1	TRBJ2-4	CASSLGTARGQNIQYF	TGTGCCAGCAGCCTGGGGACGGCAAGGGGGCAAAACATTCAGTACTTC
TRBV15	large	TRBD1	TRBJ1-2	CATSRDRDFYGYTF	TGTGCCACCAGCAGGGACAGGGACTTCTATGGCTACACCTTC
TRBV5-5	-	TRBD1	TRBJ1-4	CASSLGTGTGGEKLFF	TGTGCCAGCAGCTTAGGAACCGGGACAGGGGGTGAAAAACTGTTTTTT
TRBV13	-	TRBD2	TRBJ2-7	CASRRAGGFYEQYF	TGTGCCAGCAGAAGGGCGGGGGGGTTTTACGAGCAGTACTTC
TRBV5-8	-	-	TRBJ2-1	CASRTDTYNEQFF	TGTGCCAGCAGAACGGACACATACAATGAGCAGTTCTTC
TRBV5-1	-	TRBD1	TRBJ1-1	CASHRGPTGTDTEAFF	TGCGCCAGCCACAGGGGGCCGACAGGGACGGACACTGAAGCTTTCTTT